This T cell receptor (beta chain) emerged from a study of cytomegalovirus exposure and HLA in healthy donors (TCRdb year 2017). For the study in its entirety: According to an earlier analysis of a few hundred of the donors, some 180 million T cells yielded 90 million to 130 million unique TCR beta sequences and about 280 Gb of sequence data. Roughly 300 gigabases of sequencing data and tens of millions of unique TCR sequences were included in an early release covering about 700 HLA-typed donors. The genetic ancestry cluster associated with self-reported Caucasian donors included roughly four fifths of the roughly 360 genotyped donors. The study aimed to test whether signatures of past pathogen exposure could be identified by cataloging public T cell receptors. The study profiled the T cell repertoires of fewer than 850 subjects by immunosequencing and related them to cytomegalovirus serostatus. Besides the first cohort of 666 subjects, a separate validation cohort made up of roughly 120 different subjects was used. To predict cytomegalovirus infection status, the study brought together high-throughput TCR immunosequencing, statistical association of individual TCRs with disease status, and machine learning. A later analysis re-examined previously published TCR beta repertoires from more than 600 donors and added high-resolution HLA genotyping to investigate patterns of TCR occurrence. The later analysis used no new phenotypic data to find candidate immune exposures, relying instead on TCR beta sequences and their occurrence across donors. An earlier analysis of 587 of the donors used high-throughput TCR beta sequencing to judge whether each TCR beta V gene segment behaved as functional or pseudogenic. Donor age, sex, ethnicity and CMV serostatus were collected together with the repertoire data. In a later genetic analysis, genome-wide SNP genotypes for about 65% of the 666 donors were used, and that subset was treated as a discovery cohort. Every repertoire in the discovery cohort had been generated on one and the same sequencing platform. HLA typing covered class I and class II loci at four-digit resolution. The number of typed donors differed by locus: about 629-630 for A, B, C, DRB1 and DQB1; 500 to 550 for DQA1; 606 for DPA1; and roughly 470 for DPB1. Roughly 5 DR-DQ haplotypes were handled as single units for association and clustering because linkage in the cohort was strong. On average, around 230,000 unique TCR beta nucleotide sequences were sequenced per donor among about 400 genotyped donors of the cohort, with roughly 18% of those sequences being non-productive.

Preparation of the library involved the immunoSEQ multiplex PCR assay. For the multiplex PCR, a mixture combining 60 forward primers for TCR Vbeta segments and 13 reverse primers for TCR Jbeta segments was used. The CDR3 region of rearranged TCR beta genes was amplified from genomic DNA by a multiplex PCR assay. The amplified TCR beta libraries were sequenced on the Illumina HiSeq System as 87-base-pair reads. In the source study's methods: A later analysis counted 65 million to 90 million unique TCR beta chains across the 670 or so repertoires, and roughly 9.9 million of these chains were shared by at least two donors. A nearest-neighbor algorithm error-corrected the raw reads and collapsed the reads into unique sequences, merging closely related sequences to remove PCR and sequencing errors. CDR3 sequences were aligned to IMGT reference sequences to assign V, D and J gene segments. For a sequence to be retained, a match of at least six nucleotides was required to both a V gene segment and a J gene segment. Rearrangements were called productive when the CDR3 lacked stop codons and stayed in frame with V and J; all others were non-productive. Following IMGT convention, CDR3 was defined as the stretch from the second conserved V-encoded cysteine to the conserved J-encoded phenylalanine. In an earlier analysis of approximately 590 of the donors, sequences lacking an unambiguous match to a single V gene segment were excluded. An earlier analysis of fewer than 750 of the donors called V segments functional above 56.7% productive rearrangements and segregating when the between-donor standard deviation exceeded 5%. A statistical classification framework was built for diagnosing cytomegalovirus status from the catalog of TCR beta chain sequences. V and J gene assignment, in a later analysis, came from comparing TCR nucleotide sequences with IMGT/GENE-DB human TR gene sequences. Using the TCRdist pipeline, a later analysis assigned CDR3 sequences along with most-parsimonious VDJ recombination scenarios. In a later analysis, each TCR beta chain was defined by its CDR3 amino acid sequence together with its V-gene family, and reads lacking a unique V-gene family were excluded. To address suspected cross-contamination and a sequencing artifact, a later analysis removed 550 to 750 highly shared, low-generation-probability nucleotide sequences. For each public chain, a later analysis derived a clonal expansion index from normalized ranks of inferred template counts within each repertoire. In a later analysis, generation probabilities were computed with a VDJ recombination model fitted to out-of-frame rearrangements, and the resulting probabilities were checked against IGoR. In a later analysis, TCR-TCR, TCR-HLA and TCR-CMV co-occurrence was scored with hypergeometric tests, and a repertoire-size bias correction was applied to TCR pairs. In a later analysis, false discovery rates were estimated by permuting HLA or CMV assignments 20 times. In a later analysis, co-occurring TCRs were grouped using DBSCAN, with TCRdist sequence similarity added in when clustering inside HLA-allele-positive subsets. Repertoires with fewer than 30,000 or more than 120,000 public chains were left out of co-occurrence clustering, as were about 5 repertoires with anomalous nucleotide sharing. TCRdb limited this immuneACCESS table to in-frame rearrangements with V and J called. A share of clones is missing; checked studies link under half to unresolved V genes, and the rest is unexplained. V, J and clone size are those of that table, while D and trimming were read from the DNA. Present in this sample are some 170,000 clones, 72% of which were seen just once. Roughly 2.5% of the sample is held by the ten biggest clonotypes.

The cohort consisted of 666 healthy bone marrow donors. At the time of sampling, all cohort members were nominally healthy, though unrecorded immune exposures were likely present. CMV serostatus was recorded as positive for around 300 and negative for about 50% of the 666 cohort members, whereas no CMV serostatus was recorded for the donor in question. Every donor gave a peripheral blood sample, and the peripheral blood mononuclear cells from that sample were used for TCR beta sequencing. Genomic DNA extraction from the blood cell samples was performed with the Qiagen DNeasy Blood Extraction Kit. Via the germline V gene, CDR1 is ENHRY and CDR2 SYGVKD. The CDR3 contains 15 residues, cysteine and phenylalanine counted. The only DNA kept is the CDR3, 45 bases in frame from the first base. V loses 0 bases of germline sequence and J loses 0 bases, and the interval between the two ends is 8 bases. With respect to this clone: Its antigen remains unidentified. No much larger clone exists at a distance of one base, and base qualities are not known.

The study at large found these results: A few of the identified cytomegalovirus-associated TCR beta chains were confirmed in vitro to be specific for cytomegalovirus antigens. A total of some 180 TCR beta chains were listed by the study as associated with cytomegalovirus. A further reported finding was that TCR beta sequences accurately predicted the HLA-A and HLA-B alleles for most subjects in the first cohort. Immune exposure information for the cohort was limited to CMV serostatus. Some IMGT-functional V segments, including TRBV6-2 and TRBV6-3, could not be distinguished by the 87-base-pair reads and were therefore excluded. Broadly in line with IMGT annotations, most TCR beta V segments showed up in productive rearrangements about 90% or about 30% of the time in an earlier analysis of a few hundred of the donors. At a false discovery rate of 0.05, a later analysis linked fewer than 20,000 TCR beta sequences to specific HLA alleles. In a later analysis, several top co-occurrence clusters were reported to appear linked to parvovirus B19, influenza, CMV and Epstein-Barr virus. Because HLA typing was missing for some donors at each locus, association tests included only the typed subset. A later genetic analysis associated a missense DCLRE1C variant with V-gene and J-gene trimming of TCR beta chains, and an independent cohort replicated the association. A later analysis found that TCR association rates varied across HLA loci, with DRB1 alleles showing the most associated TCRs and HLA-C alleles the fewest. In both the original and validation cohorts, the classifier was reported to diagnose cytomegalovirus status with high specificity and sensitivity. Across donors, most TCR sequences were observed very rarely, whereas some public TCRs were present in many individuals. A cluster of highly shared sequence variants was judged likely to be a technical artifact of the sequencing pipeline. Because counts were too low, seventeen rarely observed V segments, including chromosome 9 orphons, were excluded from the earlier analysis of a few hundred of the donors. Presence/absence analyses assumed roughly uniform sequencing depth across donors, an assumption that may not hold. According to the authors, the approach could potentially be generalized to other disease states and immunological phenotypes. Correlated functional status among segregating V segments might be attributable to linkage disequilibrium, but an unknown experimental factor could not be ruled out. In a later analysis, HLA-associated TCR beta chains showed more clonal expansion and lower generation probabilities than non-associated chains that were equally common. The cohort was sequenced for TCR beta chains only, and without alpha or paired-chain data the features that could be detected were limited. In a later genetic analysis, fewer N-insertions in productive TCRs were reported among donors in an Asian-associated ancestry cluster than the roughly 700-donor mean. A later analysis found that most CMV-associated TCR beta chains appeared HLA-restricted, with HLA associations seemingly driven largely by CMV exposure. When HLA alleles, especially DR and DQ, strongly co-occurred, TCR associations were difficult to assign to individual alleles.

Sequencing used PBMCs. This sequence was found in a human donor in good health. Here the chain combines TRBV10-3 and TRBJ1-1; a weak D assignment points to TRBD1 (6 bases agree). CDR3 protein: CAISESSGVNTEAFF. The DNA sequence is as follows: TGTGCCATCAGTGAGTCATCAGGGGTGAACACTGAAGCTTTCTTT.